What follows are 11 T cell receptor beta chains derived from one specimen sequenced in a study of T-cell reconstitution after alpha-beta-depleted transplantation in children. Molecular barcoding with unique molecular identifiers was used for the TCRbeta library. TCRdb re-called the PCR reads with MiXCR, one entry per CDR3 protein. This sample has about 340,000 distinct CDR3 sequences, with about an eighth found just once. The specimen was PBMCs, collected from the stem cell graft. All receptors derive from a human donor who donated a stem cell graft to a child with Fanconi anemia.

The chain is built from TRBV15 and TRBJ2-5; D is tentatively TRBD1 or TRBD2 (6 bases each). Per germline, CDR1 LNHNV and CDR2 YYDKDF (reference sequence). The CDR3 has 16 amino acids. Trimming removed 4 bases from V and 0 bases from J, with 15 bases in between. The CDR3: CATSKGGGGNQETQYF. For the CDR3, the DNA is TGTGCCACCAGCAAAGGCGGAGGGGGGAACCAAGAGACCCAGTACTTC.

This clonotype has a count of ten or more. This sequence joins TRBV6-6 and TRBJ1-1; TRBD1 aligns across 7 bases. The CDR3 extends over 15 amino acids. Germline V lookup: CDR1 MNHNY, CDR2 SVGAGI (reference sequence). V lost 6 bases and J lost 4; bases outside the gene matches: 11. CDR3 in DNA: TGTGCCAGCAGCCGACAGGGCAGGATAGGCACTGAAGCTTTCTTT. It is translated as CASSRQGRIGTEAFF.

This clonotype appeared many times. The rearrangement joins TRBV9 to TRBJ2-2; weak D call: TRBD2 (7 bases). Between the trimmed V and J ends, which lost 3 bases and 5 bases, there was a span of 14 bases. From germline, CDR1 is SGDLS and CDR2 YYNGEE. The CDR3 runs to 15 residues. This chain's CDR3 is CASSGAGASTGELFF. The CDR3, as DNA: TGTGCCAGCAGCGGGGCGGGGGCATCTACCGGGGAGCTGTTTTTT.

The sample holds a few counts of this clonotype. The chain uses TRBV10-3 and TRBJ2-7; D gene uncertain. CDR1 is ENHRY, CDR2 SYGVKD, per germline. V lost 3 bases and J lost 6, with 15 bases in between. The CDR3 runs 14 residues. The CDR3 sequence is CAISDVGSSSEQYF. CDR3 nucleotide sequence: TGTGCCATCAGTGACGTAGGGTCGTCTTCCGAGCAGTACTTC.

The genes are TRBV11-1 and TRBJ2-1, with 7 bases aligning to TRBD2. J lost 4 bases, V lost 5 bases, and 23 bases had no gene match. Germline lookup yields CDR1 SGHAT and CDR2 FQDESV (reference sequence). The CDR3 is 20 residues long. The CDR3 loop is CASSPFMGGGSPSSYNEQFF. The CDR3, as DNA: TGTGCCAGCAGCCCGTTTATGGGGGGGGGTTCCCCCTCCTCATACAATGAGCAGTTCTTC.

This clonotype was counted at least ten times. CDR3 bases: TGTGCCAGCAGTGCCCGGGACCGAGTTCACCGGGATGAGCAGTTCTTC. This translates into CASSARDRVHRDEQFF. The chain carries TRBV12-3 or TRBV12-4 and TRBJ2-1; D is possibly TRBD1 or TRBD2 (5 bases each). The CDR3 consists of 16 residues. The V and J ends lost 5 bases and 8 bases respectively, with 22 bases between them.

This clonotype was picked up many times. The rearrangement joins TRBV20-1 to TRBJ2-3; D is uncertain. The germline V gene has CDR1 DFQATT and CDR2 SNEGSKA (reference sequence). The CDR3 spans 13 residues. CDR3 protein: CSTYPIGTDTQYF. CDR3 coding DNA: TGCAGCACGTACCCTATAGGCACAGATACGCAGTATTTT.

Comment on this clonotype: A read error is possible here, since a much larger clone lies one base away. The chain couples TRBV20-1 to TRBJ2-5; D perhaps matches TRBD2 (6 bases). This CDR3 is 13 amino acids long. V was trimmed by 6 bases and J by 2 bases, leaving 13 bases between them. Germline V gene data show CDR1 as DFQATT and CDR2 as SNEGSKA (reference sequence). The CDR3 loop reads CSALRGRQETQYF. The CDR3 nucleotides read TGCAGTGCCCTACGGGGGAGGCAAGAGACCCAGTACTTC.

The chain links TRBV6-1 to TRBJ2-1; 14 bases fit TRBD2. Germline CDR1 is MNHNS and CDR2 is SASEGT. This CDR3 is built from 16 residues. Unmatched junction bases numbered 9, after V lost 6 bases and J lost 8 bases. The CDR3 reads CASRTSGGAQLYEQFF. CDR3 bases: TGTGCCAGCAGGACTAGCGGGGGGGCGCAGTTATATGAGCAGTTCTTC.

There are a few counts of this clonotype. The CDR3 reads CAISERQLGYTF. In nucleotides, the CDR3 is TGTGCCATCAGTGAAAGACAGTTGGGCTACACCTTC. This chain joins TRBV10-3 and TRBJ1-2, with TRBD1 as a possible D gene (5 bases). Germline CDR1 is ENHRY and CDR2 is SYGVKD. Trimming stripped 3 bases from V and 8 bases from J, with 10 bases between. The CDR3 has 12 amino acids.

The rearrangement links TRBV19 to TRBJ1-5; D is unresolved. CDR1 and CDR2 (germline): LNHDA, SQIVND (reference sequence). This CDR3 comprises 14 residues. The V gene lost 7 bases and the J gene lost 2 bases, with 12 bases spanning the gap. The CDR3 reads CASTLDWGNQPQHF. As DNA, the CDR3 is TGTGCCAGTACCTTAGACTGGGGCAATCAGCCCCAGCATTTT. The full variable domain, completed using reference TRBV19 and TRBJ1-5, is DGGITQSPKYLFRKEGQNVTLSCEQNLNHDAMYWYRQDPGQGLRLIYYSQIVNDFQKGDIAEGYSVSREKKESFPLTVTSAQKNPTAFYLCASTLDWGNQPQHFGDGTRLSIL.